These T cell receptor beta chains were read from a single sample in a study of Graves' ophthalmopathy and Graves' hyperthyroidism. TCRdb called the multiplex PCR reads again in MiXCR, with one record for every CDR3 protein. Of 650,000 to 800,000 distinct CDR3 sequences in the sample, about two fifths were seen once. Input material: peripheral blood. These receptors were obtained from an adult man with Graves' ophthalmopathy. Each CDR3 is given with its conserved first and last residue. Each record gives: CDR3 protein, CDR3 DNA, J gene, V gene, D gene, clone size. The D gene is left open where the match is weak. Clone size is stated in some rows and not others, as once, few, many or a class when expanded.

CASSLEWTGGVTQYF	TGTGCCAGCAGCTTAGAGTGGACAGGGGGGGTGACCCAGTACTTC	TRBJ2-5	TRBV7-2	TRBD1	many
CASSLASNSGLITGELFF	TGTGCCAGCAGCTTGGCCTCGAATAGTGGTCTCATCACCGGGGAGCTGTTTTTT	TRBJ2-2	TRBV5-1	.	.
CASSGGAGGTYNEQYF	TGTGCCAGCAGCGGGGGAGCGGGAGGAACCTACAATGAGCAGTACTTC	TRBJ2-7	TRBV2	TRBD2	.
CASRPGLARYEQYF	TGTGCCAGCAGGCCGGGACTAGCTAGGTACGAGCAGTACTTC	TRBJ2-7	TRBV10-3	TRBD2	.
CASSTRSGAGYTIYF	TGTGCCAGTAGTACCCGATCGGGGGCTGGATACACCATATATTTT	TRBJ1-3	TRBV5-6	.	.
CSDRQGLSNQPQHF	TGCAGCGACAGACAGGGGTTGAGCAATCAGCCCCAGCATTTT	TRBJ1-5	TRBV29-1	TRBD1	once
CATSDSQGNSNQPQHF	TGTGCCACCAGTGACTCACAGGGTAATAGCAATCAGCCCCAGCATTTT	TRBJ1-5	TRBV24-1	.	many
CASSSPRDTHGYTF	TGTGCCAGCAGTTCACCCAGGGACACCCATGGCTACACCTTC	TRBJ1-2	TRBV25-1	.	medium-sized
CAISESTGYYNSPLHF	TGTGCCATCAGTGAGTCGACAGGATACTATAATTCACCCCTCCACTTT	TRBJ1-6	TRBV10-3	.	.
CAWSVGGIQPQHF	TGTGCCTGGAGTGTAGGGGGGATTCAGCCCCAGCATTTT	TRBJ1-5	TRBV19	.	.
CASSSRQGSYEQYF	TGTGCCAGCAGCTCTCGACAGGGCTCCTACGAGCAGTACTTC	TRBJ2-7	TRBV7-9	TRBD1	many
CASSEKENPGAYEQYF	TGTGCCAGCAGTGAAAAAGAGAACCCGGGGGCCTACGAGCAGTACTTC	TRBJ2-7	TRBV6-1	.	few
CASVQRNWEAFF	TGTGCTAGTGTGCAGCGCAACTGGGAAGCTTTCTTT	TRBJ1-1	TRBV12-5	.	many
CASSYAGRTGEQYF	TGTGCCAGCAGTTACGCTGGCAGGACAGGGGAGCAGTACTTC	TRBJ2-7	TRBV6-5	TRBD1	.
CSAHNRGNTEAFF	TGCAGTGCTCATAACAGGGGGAACACTGAAGCTTTCTTT	TRBJ1-1	TRBV20-1	TRBD1	.
CASTFRGATNEKLFF	TGTGCCAGCACTTTCCGGGGAGCCACTAATGAAAAACTGTTTTTT	TRBJ1-4	TRBV19	.	few
CSARPAGYGYTF	TGCAGTGCTAGGCCGGCGGGCTATGGCTACACCTTC	TRBJ1-2	TRBV20-1	.	many
CATSDLQSGASWTGELFF	TGTGCCACCAGTGATTTGCAATCGGGGGCGAGTTGGACCGGGGAGCTGTTTTTT	TRBJ2-2	TRBV24-1	.	few
CASSVGQQGYEQYF	TGTGCCAGCAGCGTAGGACAACAGGGTTACGAGCAGTACTTC	TRBJ2-7	TRBV9	.	many
CASSERGATGELSW	TGTGCCAGCAGCGAGCGGGGAGCCACCGGGGAGCTGTCTTGG	TRBJ2-2	TRBV7-2	TRBD2	.
CASSQDPGAQYF	TGTGCCAGCAGCCAAGATCCCGGGGCCCAGTACTTC	TRBJ2-5	TRBV9	.	many
CASSGEVGLAGYTGELFF	TGTGCCAGCAGCGGCGAGGTGGGGCTAGCGGGCTACACCGGGGAGCTGTTTTTT	TRBJ2-2	TRBV9	TRBD2	few
CASSPRGGTGGNTIYF	TGTGCCAGCAGCCCCAGGGGCGGGACGGGCGGAAACACCATATATTTT	TRBJ1-3	TRBV7-9	.	once
CASSSVRGTHLEQYF	TGTGCCAGCAGTTCCGTTAGAGGGACTCATCTCGAGCAGTACTTC	TRBJ2-7	TRBV12-3/TRBV12-4	.	.
CAIGTTSGGLAMETQYF	TGTGCCATCGGGACGACTAGCGGGGGACTAGCAATGGAGACCCAGTACTTC	TRBJ2-5	TRBV10-3	TRBD2	.
CASSLVGLNSPLHF	TGTGCCAGCAGCTTAGTCGGATTAAATTCACCCCTCCACTTT	TRBJ1-6	TRBV7-2	.	many
CASSARDGSYNSPLHF	TGTGCCAGCAGTGCTAGAGACGGGAGCTATAATTCACCCCTCCACTTT	TRBJ1-6	TRBV25-1	.	.
CASTRAGDQPQHF	TGTGCCAGCACGAGGGCGGGGGATCAGCCCCAGCATTTT	TRBJ1-5	TRBV6-5	.	many
CASSRETGDGYTF	TGCGCCAGCAGCCGAGAAACTGGGGATGGCTACACCTTC	TRBJ1-2	TRBV4-3	.	.
CASSPGPTGYEQYF	TGCGCCAGCAGCCCTGGTCCGACGGGTTACGAGCAGTACTTC	TRBJ2-7	TRBV5-1	.	many
CASSLGGRGNQPQHF	TGTGCCAGCAGCTTAGGTGGCAGGGGGAATCAGCCCCAGCATTTT	TRBJ1-5	TRBV7-9	TRBD1	many
CAISKGQQETQYF	TGTGCCATCAGTAAGGGACAGCAAGAGACCCAGTACTTC	TRBJ2-5	TRBV10-3	TRBD1	many
CSGLDRGDYGYTF	TGCAGCGGATTGGACAGGGGCGACTATGGCTACACCTTC	TRBJ1-2	TRBV29-1	TRBD1	many
CASSQASLAGGPYEQYF	TGCGCCAGCAGCCAAGCTTCACTAGCGGGAGGGCCCTACGAGCAGTACTTC	TRBJ2-7	TRBV5-4	TRBD2	.
CASSAGGQGASTEAFF	TGTGCCAGCAGCGCTGGGGGACAGGGGGCGAGCACTGAAGCTTTCTTT	TRBJ1-1	TRBV9	TRBD1	many
CASSLDRQSFQPQHF	TGTGCCAGCAGCTTAGATCGGCAGTCGTTTCAGCCCCAGCATTTT	TRBJ1-5	TRBV7-2	.	many
CATSRDPLAGETQYF	TGTGCCACCAGCAGAGATCCACTAGCGGGTGAGACCCAGTACTTC	TRBJ2-5	TRBV15	TRBD2	.
CASSPRDLRSPLHF	TGTGCCAGCAGCCCTAGGGACCTGAGGTCACCCCTCCACTTT	TRBJ1-6	TRBV9	.	.
CASSLVSGVFGTGELFF	TGTGCCAGCAGCTTAGTTTCAGGAGTTTTTGGCACCGGGGAGCTGTTTTTT	TRBJ2-2	TRBV11-2	.	few
CASSGRTGGSETQYF	TGCGCCAGCAGCGGACGGACAGGGGGTTCCGAGACCCAGTACTTC	TRBJ2-5	TRBV5-1	TRBD1	many
CASSPFPVGRNGETQYF	TGTGCCAGCAGCCCCTTCCCTGTAGGGAGAAACGGGGAGACCCAGTACTTC	TRBJ2-5	TRBV6-1	.	.
CASSLRLTNPGELFF	TGCGCCAGCAGCCTCCGCCTGACTAATCCTGGGGAGCTGTTTTTT	TRBJ2-2	TRBV4-3	.	once
CASSYGGVETQYF	TGTGCCAGCAGTTACGGCGGGGTGGAGACCCAGTACTTC	TRBJ2-5	TRBV6-5	.	once
CSVHGGADIQYF	TGCAGCGTCCACGGGGGGGCTGACATTCAGTACTTC	TRBJ2-4	TRBV29-1	TRBD2	few
CASSTMDSMRETQYF	TGTGCCAGCAGCACAATGGATTCAATGAGGGAGACCCAGTACTTC	TRBJ2-5	TRBV12-3/TRBV12-4	.	.
CASSLPTDSYEQYF	TGTGCCAGCAGCTTGCCGACAGACTCCTACGAGCAGTACTTC	TRBJ2-7	TRBV7-9	.	many
CASSLGEYSGYTF	TGTGCCAGCAGCTTGGGGGAATACTCCGGCTACACCTTC	TRBJ1-2	TRBV5-8	.	many